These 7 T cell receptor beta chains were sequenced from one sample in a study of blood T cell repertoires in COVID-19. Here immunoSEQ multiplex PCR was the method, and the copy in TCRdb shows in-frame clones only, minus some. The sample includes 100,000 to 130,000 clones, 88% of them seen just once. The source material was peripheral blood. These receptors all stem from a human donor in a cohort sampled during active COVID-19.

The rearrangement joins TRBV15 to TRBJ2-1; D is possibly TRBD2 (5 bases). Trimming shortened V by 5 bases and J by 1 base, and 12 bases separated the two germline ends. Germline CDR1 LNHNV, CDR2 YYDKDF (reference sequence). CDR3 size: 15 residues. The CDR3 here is CATSPGPGSYNEQFF. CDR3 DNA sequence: TGTGCCACCAGCCCCGGACCGGGATCCTACAATGAGCAGTTCTTC.

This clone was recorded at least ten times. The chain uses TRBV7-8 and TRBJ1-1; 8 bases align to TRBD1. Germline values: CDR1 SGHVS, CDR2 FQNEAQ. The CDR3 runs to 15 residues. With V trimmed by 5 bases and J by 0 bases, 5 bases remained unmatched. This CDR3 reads CASSTRTGMNTEAFF. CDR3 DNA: TGTGCCAGCAGCACAAGGACAGGGATGAACACTGAAGCTTTCTTT.

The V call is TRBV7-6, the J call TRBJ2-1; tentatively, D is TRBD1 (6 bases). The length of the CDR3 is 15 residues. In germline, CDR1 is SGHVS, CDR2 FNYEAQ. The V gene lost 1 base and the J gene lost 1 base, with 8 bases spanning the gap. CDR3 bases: TGTGCCAGCAGCTTAGTGGACAGTTCCTACAATGAGCAGTTCTTC. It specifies CASSLVDSSYNEQFF.

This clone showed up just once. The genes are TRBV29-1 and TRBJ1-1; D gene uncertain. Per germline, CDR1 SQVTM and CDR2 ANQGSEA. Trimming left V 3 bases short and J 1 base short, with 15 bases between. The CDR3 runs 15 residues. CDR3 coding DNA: TGCAGCGTTGATGGGGTCCGGGAACGGAACACTGAAGCTTTCTTT. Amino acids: CSVDGVRERNTEAFF.

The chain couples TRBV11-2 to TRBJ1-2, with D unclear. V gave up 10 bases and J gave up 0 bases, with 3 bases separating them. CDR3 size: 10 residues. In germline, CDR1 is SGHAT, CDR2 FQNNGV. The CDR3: CATANYGYTF. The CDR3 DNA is TGTGCCACAGCTAACTATGGCTACACCTTC. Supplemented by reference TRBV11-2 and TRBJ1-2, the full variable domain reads EAGVAQSPRYKIIEKRQSVAFWCNPISGHATLYWYQQILGQGPKLLIQFQNNGVVDDSQLPKDRFSAERLKGVDSTLKIQPAKLEDSAVYLCATANYGYTFGSGTRLTVV.

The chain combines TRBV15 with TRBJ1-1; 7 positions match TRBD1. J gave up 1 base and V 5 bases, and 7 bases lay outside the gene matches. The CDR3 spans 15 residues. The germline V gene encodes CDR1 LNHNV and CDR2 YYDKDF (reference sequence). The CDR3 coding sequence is TGTGCCACCAGCGGATCAGGGACAGCGAACACTGAAGCTTTCTTT. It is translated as CATSGSGTANTEAFF.

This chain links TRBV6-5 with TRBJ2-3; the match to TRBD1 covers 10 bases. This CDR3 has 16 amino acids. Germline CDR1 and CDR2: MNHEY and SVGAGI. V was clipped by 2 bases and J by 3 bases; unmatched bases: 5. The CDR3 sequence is CASSYGTGVRTDTQYF. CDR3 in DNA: TGTGCCAGCAGTTACGGGACAGGGGTGAGAACAGATACGCAGTATTTT.